This T cell receptor beta chain was sequenced during a study of T cell changes during pregnancy in multiple sclerosis. V lost 8 bases, J lost 2 bases, and 15 bases lay in between. The CDR3 has 14 amino acids. Per the germline V gene, CDR1 is MNHEY and CDR2 is SMNVEV (reference sequence). Sequenced by immunoSEQ multiplex PCR; TCRdb stores in-frame clones only, minus some. The sample carries 90,000 to 95,000 clones, 90% to 95% recorded once. This sequence originates from a female donor with multiple sclerosis, enrolled in a pregnancy study. The chain joins TRBV27 to TRBJ1-2, with a tentative D call TRBD1 (6 bases). Sequenced here: peripheral blood, sampled in the first trimester of pregnancy. The CDR3 is CASGIKTGNYGYTF. The DNA for the CDR3 is TGTGCCAGCGGGATTAAGACAGGCAACTATGGCTACACCTTC.